These 17 T cell receptor beta chains share one sample of origin, sequenced in a study of PD-L1 blockade in urothelial cancer. The table came from immunoSEQ multiplex PCR; TCRdb's copy has only in-frame clones and leaves some out. The profile shows tens of thousands of clones, less than 95% of them singletons. Stated time point: peripheral blood 6 weeks after treatment start. Source: PBMCs, taken around atezolizumab (anti-PD-L1) treatment. The receptors stem from a man between 65 and 79 years old with urothelial cancer.

The chain couples TRBV5-1 to TRBJ2-5, with a possible D match to TRBD1 (5 bases). From germline, CDR1 is SGHRS and CDR2 YFSETQ. V gave up 7 bases and J gave up 2 bases, with 9 bases separating them. There are 12 residues in the CDR3. CDR3 coding DNA: TGCGCCAGCTTTCGACAGCAAGAGACCCAGTACTTC. Amino acids: CASFRQQETQYF.

V gene TRBV27 combines with J gene TRBJ2-7, with a possible D match to TRBD2 (7 bases). Trimming left V 2 bases short and J 1 base short, with 15 bases between. The CDR3 length is 16 residues. The germline V gene encodes CDR1 MNHEY and CDR2 SMNVEV (reference sequence). DNA of the CDR3: TGTGCCAGCAGTTTACGGGGGGCTCCACTATCCTACGAGCAGTACTTC. This gives the protein CASSLRGAPLSYEQYF.

The chain has TRBV7-2 and TRBJ1-2; the D gene is possibly TRBD1 (6 bases). V lost 1 base to trimming and J lost 13 bases, with 16 bases between them. The CDR3 has 13 residues. Germline CDR1 is SGHTA and CDR2 is FQGNSA. The chain's CDR3 is CASSLGGPGSSTF. CDR3 nucleotide sequence: TGTGCCAGCAGCTTAGGGGGGCCAGGTAGTTCCACCTTC.

This sequence joins TRBV7-8 and TRBJ2-7, with 8 bases aligning to TRBD1. Germline V gene data show CDR1 as SGHVS and CDR2 as FQNEAQ. The CDR3 spans 15 residues. After removal of 1 base from V and 1 base from J, the junction contained 3 bases not matched to a gene. As DNA, the CDR3 is TGTGCCAGCAGCTTAGGGACAGGGTTGTCCTACGAGCAGTACTTC. Its translation: CASSLGTGLSYEQYF. The full variable domain, in which reference TRBV7-8 and TRBJ2-7 provide the parts outside the CDR3, is GAGVSQSPRYKVAKRGQDVALRCDPISGHVSLFWYQQALGQGPEFLTYFQNEAQLDKSGLPSDRFFAERPEGSVSTLKIQRTQQEDSAVYLCASSLGTGLSYEQYFGPGTRLTVT.

V and J are TRBV5-4 and TRBJ2-1; TRBD2 is a possible D gene (7 bases). Trimming removed 5 bases from V and 7 bases from J, with 19 bases in between. Per germline, CDR1 SGHNT and CDR2 YYREEE (reference sequence). This CDR3 spans 15 amino acids. The CDR3 region has the DNA TGTGCCAGCAGAGGGGGGGGGAGTGCTAGGAATGAGCAGTTCTTC. It yields the protein CASRGGGSARNEQFF.

The CDR3 DNA reads TGTGCCAGCTCCCCCGGGGCAGGGGGCCGGGGCGGAAATCAGCCCCAGCATTTT. Translated, it gives CASSPGAGGRGGNQPQHF. The chain combines TRBV18 with TRBJ1-5; 8 bases are a match to TRBD1. V dropped 6 bases and J dropped 4; count of bases not matched to a gene: 17. Germline V CDR1 and CDR2: KGHSH, LQKENI. The CDR3 runs 18 residues.

This clone was detected once. CDR3 sequence: CASSLMASTDTQYF. CDR3 nucleotide sequence: TGTGCCAGCAGCTTGATGGCTAGCACAGATACGCAGTATTTT. The chain recombines TRBV7-3 with TRBJ2-3; D gene uncertain. In germline, CDR1 is SGHTA, CDR2 FQGTGA. The V gene lost 3 bases and the J gene lost 0 bases, with 7 bases spanning the gap. The CDR3 length is 14 residues.

This sequence joins TRBV5-4 and TRBJ2-3, with a possible D match to TRBD1 (6 bases). The V end lost 0 bases, the J end lost 2 bases, and 10 bases lay between the germline ends. Germline lookup yields CDR1 SGHNT and CDR2 YYREEE (reference sequence). The length of the CDR3 is 15 residues. This chain's CDR3 is CASSLVQGNTDTQYF. For the CDR3, the DNA is TGTGCCAGCAGCTTGGTTCAGGGGAACACAGATACGCAGTATTTT.

This clone was seen more than once but under ten times. V and J are TRBV6-5 and TRBJ2-2; D not resolved. CDR1 MNHEY and CDR2 SVGAGI come from the germline V gene. V was trimmed by 2 bases and J by 7 bases, leaving 11 bases between them. CDR3 length: 14 amino acids. As DNA, the CDR3 is TGTGCCAGCAGTTACCTCCGAGGTGGCGGGGAGCTGTTTTTT. This codes for CASSYLRGGGELFF.

This chain uses TRBV10-3 with TRBJ2-7; no firm D call. The V and J ends lost 0 bases and 5 bases respectively, with 8 bases between them. The germline V gene has CDR1 ENHRY and CDR2 SYGVKD. This CDR3 is built from 13 residues. The CDR3 is CAISESPENEQYF. In nucleotides, the CDR3 is TGTGCCATCAGTGAGTCGCCTGAGAACGAGCAGTACTTC.

The DNA for the CDR3 is TGCGCCAGCAGCCAAGAATCTAGCGGGAGCGTCTACGAGCAGTACTTC. This gives the protein CASSQESSGSVYEQYF. V usage is TRBV4-1 and J usage is TRBJ2-7; 10 bases are shared with TRBD2. The germline gives CDR1 MGHRA, CDR2 YSYEKL. Losses at the gene ends were 0 bases for V and 3 bases for J; bases not matched to a gene: 5. The CDR3 has 16 residues.

CDR3 nucleotides: TGTGCCAGCAGTCCCCACAGGGTTCTTGGAAACACCATATATTTT. Translation: CASSPHRVLGNTIYF. J is TRBJ1-3 and V is TRBV28; D perhaps matches TRBD1 (6 bases). V lost 5 bases, J lost 3 bases, and 14 bases lay in between. Germline-derived CDR1 and CDR2 are MDHEN and SYDVKM. The CDR3 loop spans 15 amino acids. The variable domain in full, completed from reference TRBV28 and TRBJ1-3, reads DVKVTQSSRYLVKRTGEKVFLECVQDMDHENMFWYRQDPGLGLRLIYFSYDVKMKEKGDIPEGYSVSREKKERFSLILESASTNQTSMYLCASSPHRVLGNTIYFGEGSWLTVV.

The table lists this clone with a few counts. The gene calls are TRBV19 and TRBJ1-1; tentative D call: TRBD1 (6 bases). The CDR3 totals 14 residues. Germline V gives CDR1 LNHDA, CDR2 SQIVND (reference sequence). Trimming left V 8 bases short and J 1 base short, with 14 bases between. CDR3 nucleotides: TGTGCCAGTTTGCCAGGGGACACGAACACTGAAGCTTTCTTT. Its translation is CASLPGDTNTEAFF.

This chain uses TRBV6-5 with TRBJ2-7; the D gene is possibly TRBD1 (6 bases). V was clipped by 9 bases and J by 9 bases, with 21 bases between them. Germline V gene data show CDR1 as MNHEY and CDR2 as SVGAGI. This CDR3 comprises 13 residues. This CDR3 reads CASTGTRARTQYF. CDR3 coding DNA: TGTGCCAGTACCGGGACAAGGGCTCGGACGCAGTACTTC.

The count of this clone is one. Sequence at one end of the junction differs from germline and may be a read error. The chain combines TRBV7-9 with TRBJ1-4, with 9 bases aligning to TRBD1. This CDR3 contains 15 residues. Looked up from germline, CDR1 is SEHNR and CDR2 is FQNEAQ (reference sequence). The CDR3 protein is CASSDVGTGNVKLFF. The CDR3 coding sequence is TGTGCCAGCAGCGACGTAGGGACAGGGAATGTAAAACTGTTTTTT.

The chain combines TRBV7-9 with TRBJ2-3; D is possibly TRBD2 (5 bases). This CDR3 has 16 residues. V lost 3 bases to trimming and J lost 0 bases, with 13 bases between them. Germline V lookup: CDR1 SEHNR, CDR2 FQNEAQ (reference sequence). This CDR3 is CASSFPSGGSTDTQYF. The CDR3 DNA reads TGTGCCAGCAGCTTTCCCTCTGGCGGGAGCACAGATACGCAGTATTTT.

V gene TRBV6-4 combines with J gene TRBJ2-2, with 7 bases fitting TRBD1. V lost 6 bases to trimming and J lost 4 bases; unmatched junction nucleotides: 2. Germline loops: CDR1 MRHNA, CDR2 SNTAGT. The CDR3 covers 13 residues. CDR3 residues: CASSRDSTGELFF. As DNA, the CDR3 is TGTGCCAGCAGCCGGGACAGCACCGGGGAGCTGTTTTTT.